The 27 T cell receptor beta chains below were found in one sample sequenced in a study of chemoradiotherapy in HPV16-positive cancers (dated by TCRdb to the early 2020s). Libraries came from the immunoSEQ multiplex PCR assay. TCRdb re-hosts the immuneACCESS table, in-frame sequences only. Its copies lack some clones; in the studies checked, an unresolved V gene accounts for under half of them, and the cause for the rest is not known. Within this sample are tens of thousands of clones, with about 92% of them counted one time only. Roughly 3.3% of the sample is taken by the ten largest. The specimen was blood, collected from a patient who underwent chemoradiotherapy. These receptors came from a human donor with HPV-associated anogenital cancer.

The chain employs TRBV19 and TRBJ2-1; D may be TRBD1 or TRBD2 (5 bases each). Trimming left V 1 base short and J 0 bases short, with 16 bases between. CDR3 size: 18 residues. Germline CDR1 is LNHDA and CDR2 is SQIVND (reference sequence). The chain's CDR3 is CASSIALRGVISYNEQFF. CDR3 bases: TGTGCCAGTAGTATAGCGCTCAGAGGGGTGATCTCCTACAATGAGCAGTTCTTC.

The CDR3: CASSLALGQGAREQYF. CDR3 DNA: TGTGCCAGTAGTCTTGCCCTGGGACAGGGGGCACGCGAGCAGTACTTC. The chain uses TRBV19 and TRBJ2-7; TRBD1 agrees at 12 bases. From germline, CDR1 is LNHDA and CDR2 SQIVND (reference sequence). The junction had 11 bases not matched to a gene; V was cut back by 5 bases and J by 6 bases. The CDR3 is made up of 16 amino acids.

The CDR3 spells CASSFTSGAYNEQFF. As DNA, the CDR3 is TGTGCCAGCAGCTTCACTAGCGGGGCTTACAATGAGCAGTTCTTC. The chain carries TRBV5-4 and TRBJ2-1; 10 positions match TRBD2. V shed 2 bases, J shed 4 bases, and the junction held 3 bases outside the gene matches. CDR3 size: 15 residues. CDR1 and CDR2 (germline): SGHNT, YYREEE (reference sequence). Together with reference TRBV5-4 and TRBJ2-1, the CDR3 gives the full variable domain: ETGVTQSPTHLIKTRGQQVTLRCSSQSGHNTVSWYQQALGQGPQFIFQYYREEENGRGNFPPRFSGLQFPNYSSELNVNALELDDSALYLCASSFTSGAYNEQFFGPGTRLTVL.

Remarks on this clone: Other nucleotide sequences from this sample produce the same CDR3. The chain links TRBV9 to TRBJ2-1; tentative D call: TRBD2 (5 bases). Germline V gene data show CDR1 as SGDLS and CDR2 as YYNGEE. The V end lost 4 bases, the J end lost 8 bases, and 10 bases lay between the germline ends. This CDR3 comprises 12 residues. In nucleotides, the CDR3 is TGTGCCAGCAGCCCAGGAGGCGATGAGCAGTTCTTC. This sequence encodes CASSPGGDEQFF.

With respect to this clone: This sample also contains other DNA sequences that code for the same CDR3. The chain employs TRBV6-1 and TRBJ2-2; 8 nucleotides match TRBD2. The CDR3 is 16 amino acids. CDR1 is MNHNS and CDR2 is SASEGT in the germline V gene. Trimming cost V 2 bases and J 4 bases; bases outside gene matches: 6. In DNA form, the CDR3 reads TGTGCCAGCAGTGAACGGGGGGCGGGGGGCACCGGGGAGCTGTTTTTT. Amino acids: CASSERGAGGTGELFF.

The rearrangement joins TRBV7-2 to TRBJ2-7, with 11 positions matching TRBD1. This CDR3 spans 15 amino acids. CDR1 and CDR2 (germline): SGHTA, FQGNSA. Germline trimming cut 1 base from V and 4 bases from J; bases unmatched to any gene: 3. The chain's CDR3 is CASSLGTGGFYEQYF. For the CDR3, the DNA is TGTGCCAGCAGCTTAGGGACAGGGGGCTTTTACGAGCAGTACTTC.

This chain joins TRBV19 and TRBJ2-6; D might be TRBD1 (6 bases). Germline CDR1 reads LNHDA; CDR2 reads SQIVND (reference sequence). This CDR3 is built from 17 residues. The ends were cut back, 3 bases at V and 0 bases at J, with 12 bases in the middle. The CDR3 protein is CASSIQGPNSGANVLTF. The CDR3, as DNA: TGTGCCAGTAGTATCCAGGGGCCAAACTCTGGGGCCAACGTCCTGACTTTC.

V gene TRBV27 combines with J gene TRBJ2-2, with a possible D match to TRBD1 (6 bases). Per the germline V gene, CDR1 is MNHEY and CDR2 is SMNVEV (reference sequence). V was cut by 4 bases and J by 5 bases, with 17 bases left in between. The CDR3 is 16 residues long. The CDR3 protein is CASSSTGLGLTGELFF. CDR3 sequence (DNA): TGTGCCAGCAGTTCGACAGGCTTAGGGTTAACCGGGGAGCTGTTTTTT.

This clone has only a few counts. Other DNA sequences in the sample encode the same CDR3. The rearrangement uses TRBV6-1 and TRBJ2-3; 12 nucleotides match TRBD2. The CDR3 loop spans 15 amino acids. Trimming at V came to 2 bases and at J to 4 bases, leaving 1 base not matched to a gene. Germline V gene sequence: CDR1 MNHNS, CDR2 SASEGT. CDR3 region: CASSELAGGPDTQYF. Written as DNA, the CDR3 is TGTGCCAGCAGTGAACTAGCGGGAGGGCCAGATACGCAGTATTTT.

This clone was observed once. The chain couples TRBV7-2 to TRBJ2-2; 13 bases match TRBD2. The CDR3 sequence is 18 residues long. Trimming at V came to 1 base and at J to 5 bases, leaving 7 bases not matched to a gene. CDR1 and CDR2 (germline): SGHTA, FQGNSA. The CDR3 DNA follows: TGTGCCAGCAGCTTAGGGACTAGCGGGAGTTTTGTAACCGGGGAGCTGTTTTTT. It specifies CASSLGTSGSFVTGELFF.

This chain uses TRBV19 with TRBJ2-3; a possible D gene is TRBD2 (5 bases). V lost 5 bases to trimming and J lost 1 base, with 16 bases between them. Germline V gene sequence: CDR1 LNHDA, CDR2 SQIVND (reference sequence). The length of the CDR3 is 16 residues. The CDR3 DNA sequence: TGTGCCAGTAGTTATGACCCTCTCGGGGGCACAGATACGCAGTATTTT. Protein: CASSYDPLGGTDTQYF.

This clone occurred a few times. The chain is built from TRBV2 and TRBJ2-3; D could derive from TRBD1 or TRBD2 (5 bases each). The V end was cut by 7 bases, the J end by 3 bases, with 8 bases between. The CDR3 runs 12 residues. Looked up from germline, CDR1 is SNHLY and CDR2 is FYNNEI. The CDR3 DNA sequence: TGTGCCAGCACCTGGGGGACAGATACGCAGTATTTT. This translates into CASTWGTDTQYF.

V is TRBV30 and J is TRBJ1-2; a possible D gene is TRBD1 (6 bases). CDR1 and CDR2 (germline): GTSNPN, SVGIG (reference sequence). There are 14 residues in the CDR3. V lost 0 bases and J 3 bases, leaving 11 bases between the germline ends. CDR3 nucleotides: TGTGCCTGGAGTGTACTGGGGGCGTACTATGGCTACACCTTC. This codes for CAWSVLGAYYGYTF.

V gene TRBV6-1 combines with J gene TRBJ2-5, with 7 bases aligning to TRBD1. Germline trimming cut 6 bases from V and 5 bases from J; bases unmatched to any gene: 3. The CDR3 runs 12 residues. CDR1 MNHNS and CDR2 SASEGT come from the germline V gene. The CDR3 region is CASRKTGETQYF. As DNA, the CDR3 is TGTGCCAGCAGAAAGACAGGGGAGACCCAGTACTTC.

The genes are TRBV5-1 and TRBJ1-2; the D is unclear. CDR3 length: 19 amino acids. Between the trimmed V and J ends, which lost 0 bases and 2 bases, there was a span of 23 bases. Germline CDR1 reads SGHRS; CDR2 reads YFSETQ. Here the CDR3 DNA reads TGCGCCAGCAGCTTGGCCTCGTCCAGTCCCCTCCGAGGAAACTATGGCTACACCTTC. Amino acids: CASSLASSSPLRGNYGYTF.

The chain carries TRBV5-1 and TRBJ1-4, with D tentatively TRBD1 (6 bases). The CDR3 sequence is 16 residues long. Germline values: CDR1 SGHRS, CDR2 YFSETQ. Trimming removed 1 base at V and 8 bases at J, with 18 bases between. CDR3 protein: CASSLYQTGGEEKLFF. In DNA, the CDR3 is TGCGCCAGCAGCTTGTATCAGACAGGAGGAGAGGAAAAACTGTTTTTT.

The V and J genes are TRBV7-6 and TRBJ2-7; 9 bases fit TRBD2. With V trimmed by 5 bases and J by 4 bases, 6 bases remained unmatched. The germline V gene has CDR1 SGHVS and CDR2 FNYEAQ. The CDR3 runs to 14 residues. DNA of the CDR3: TGTGCCAGCAGCATTAGCGGGGGCCTTTACGAGCAGTACTTC. Translating gives CASSISGGLYEQYF.

The chain uses TRBV19 and TRBJ1-5, with 8 bases lining up with TRBD1. CDR3 size: 15 residues. CDR1 is LNHDA and CDR2 is SQIVND in the germline V gene (reference sequence). The V gene end was trimmed by 5 bases and the J gene end by 11 bases; junction bases not matched to a gene: 14. The CDR3 DNA reads TGTGCCAGTAGTGTACAGGGGGGAATGACAGGGGCCCAGCATTTT. This gives the protein CASSVQGGMTGAQHF.

V usage is TRBV10-1 and J usage is TRBJ1-3; D may be TRBD1 (5 bases). V lost 9 bases and J 3 bases, leaving 18 bases between the germline ends. The CDR3 has 15 residues. Germline assignment: CDR1 WNHNN and CDR2 SYGVQD (reference sequence). CDR3 amino acids: CASVRDVGSGNTIYF. For the CDR3, the DNA is TGCGCCAGTGTCCGGGACGTCGGTAGTGGAAACACCATATATTTT.

In this sample, this clone turned up once. The same CDR3 also results from other DNA sequences found in this sample. The chain combines TRBV20-1 with TRBJ2-7, with D unclear. The germline V and J ends were trimmed by 0 bases and 4 bases, with 4 bases remaining between them. Germline-derived CDR1 and CDR2 are DFQATT and SNEGSKA (reference sequence). This CDR3 is built from 11 residues. Here the CDR3 DNA reads TGCAGTGCTAGAGATGGTTACGAGCAGTACTTC. As protein: CSARDGYEQYF.

V and J are TRBV7-2 and TRBJ2-6; D not certain. V lost 1 base and J lost 4, with 8 bases in between. The CDR3 spans 15 residues. CDR1 SGHTA and CDR2 FQGNSA come from the germline V gene. CDR3 in DNA: TGTGCCAGCAGCTTAGGCTTCGGAGGGGCCAACGTCCTGACTTTC. It is translated as CASSLGFGGANVLTF.

The chain is built from TRBV15 and TRBJ2-5; possibly TRBD2 for D (5 bases). The CDR3 has 15 residues. Looked up from germline, CDR1 is LNHNV and CDR2 is YYDKDF (reference sequence). Trimming took 3 bases from V and 5 from J, leaving 16 bases between them. Written as DNA, the CDR3 is TGTGCCACCAGCAGCCCTCGGGGAGAGCGGGAGACCCAGTACTTC. Translated: CATSSPRGERETQYF.

The genes are TRBV6-1 and TRBJ1-4; 7 nucleotides agree with TRBD1. The CDR3 covers 17 residues. V lost 0 bases to trimming and J lost 5 bases; unmatched junction nucleotides: 9. Germline V CDR1 and CDR2: MNHNS, SASEGT. The CDR3 DNA reads TGTGCCAGCAGTGAAGCGCTTCTGGCCAGGGGGAATGAAAAACTGTTTTTT. Its protein product is CASSEALLARGNEKLFF.

The V gene is TRBV5-1, the J gene TRBJ2-3; D gene uncertain. Trimming took 3 bases from V and 0 from J, leaving 17 bases between them. CDR3 size: 17 residues. Germline CDR1 reads SGHRS; CDR2 reads YFSETQ. CDR3 DNA: TGCGCCAGCAGCTCCTCCCGGGCAGCCACTAGCACAGATACGCAGTATTTT. This translates into CASSSSRAATSTDTQYF.

CDR3 residues: CASSRDSQETQYF. The CDR3 bases are TGCGCCAGCAGTCGGGACAGCCAAGAGACCCAGTACTTC. V gene TRBV10-2 combines with J gene TRBJ2-5, with 7 bases lining up with TRBD1. The germline V gene has CDR1 WSHSY and CDR2 SAAADI. The CDR3 spans 13 residues. Trimming took 5 bases from V and 1 from J; bases not matched to a gene: 1.

The chain carries TRBV5-4 and TRBJ2-5; no definite D call. The CDR3 sequence is 12 residues long. Per germline, CDR1 SGHNT and CDR2 YYREEE (reference sequence). Deletions cut 1 base from V and 5 bases from J, with 6 bases between. In DNA, the CDR3 is TGTGCCAGCAGCTTGACGAGTGAGACCCAGTACTTC. Translation: CASSLTSETQYF.

The rearrangement links TRBV5-6 to TRBJ1-5; perhaps TRBD1 as D (6 bases). V lost 1 base and J lost 7, with 12 bases in between. Germline V CDR1 and CDR2: SGHDT, YYEEEE. The CDR3 extends over 14 amino acids. CDR3 bases: TGTGCCAGCAGCTTGACAGGGACCAACCAGCCCCAGCATTTT. Translated, it gives CASSLTGTNQPQHF.